The next 16 T cell receptor beta chains were all read from a single sample in a study of regulatory T cells in long-lasting Graves disease. Time point reported: persistent/refractory GD, antithyroid drugs over 5 years with positive TRAb. Construction of the TCR library relied on RNA isolated from PBMCs. Construction of TCR beta libraries relied on iRepertoire HTBI primers and on Arm-PCR targeting CDR3 regions. TCRdb called the multiplex PCR reads again in MiXCR, with one record for every CDR3 protein. Counted here are over 450,000 distinct CDR3 sequences, 20% to 25% occurring once; the ten biggest clones make up roughly 7%. The starting material was peripheral blood mononuclear cells (PBMCs), obtained when the disease was refractory, from a patient treated with antithyroid drugs. Every receptor here comes from a female donor with Graves disease.

This clonotype was seen many times. The chain recombines TRBV2 with TRBJ2-4; a possible D gene is TRBD1 (6 bases). The CDR3 contains 14 residues. Germline CDR1 reads SNHLY; CDR2 reads FYNNEI. V was cut by 10 bases and J by 6 bases, with 19 bases left in between. The CDR3 is CATRDRLDSNIQYF. CDR3 nucleotide sequence: TGTGCCACCCGCGACAGGCTGGACTCAAACATTCAGTACTTC.

This clonotype was counted only a few times. Here the CDR3 reads CASSFVTSGGLDTGELFF. The CDR3 nucleotides read TGTGCCAGCAGTTTTGTGACTAGCGGGGGTCTCGACACCGGGGAGCTGTTTTTT. The rearrangement joins TRBV28 to TRBJ2-2; 12 positions agree with TRBD2. CDR1 and CDR2 from the germline V gene are MDHEN and SYDVKM. CDR3 length: 18 residues. Losses at the gene ends were 3 bases for V and 3 bases for J; bases not matched to a gene: 8.

Worth noting for this clonotype: With a much larger clone just one base away, this may be a read error. The chain has TRBV7-8 and TRBJ2-5; D not resolved. The CDR3 covers 13 residues. CDR1 SGHVS and CDR2 FQNEAQ come from the germline V gene. Trimming stripped 3 bases from V and 5 bases from J, with 10 bases between. The DNA for the CDR3 is TGTGCCAGCAGCTTCAGACATGAGGAGACCCAGTACTTC. Its translation is CASSFRHEETQYF.

Comment on this clonotype: This clone may be a read error of a much larger clone one base away. The conserved closing phenylalanine or tryptophan is absent in this CDR3, likely reflecting a read error. The genes are TRBV20-1 and TRBJ1-1; unclear D gene. The CDR3 runs 15 residues. Between the trimmed V and J ends, which lost 5 bases and 1 base, there was a span of 17 bases. The germline V gene has CDR1 DFQATT and CDR2 SNEGSKA (reference sequence). The CDR3 DNA reads as TGCAGTGCTCGTCCTGTAGGGAGGAGGAACACTGAAGCTTTCCTT. Its protein is CSARPVGRRNTEAFL.

This clonotype was seen more than once but under ten times. V is TRBV7-2 and J is TRBJ1-5, with D possibly matching TRBD1 (5 bases). The CDR3 extends over 16 amino acids. Trimming took 5 bases from V and 3 from J, leaving 17 bases between them. Germline CDR1 SGHTA, CDR2 FQGNSA. CDR3 sequence: CASSLLWGSHNQPQHF. The DNA of the CDR3 is TGTGCCAGCAGCCTCCTCTGGGGCAGCCACAATCAGCCCCAGCATTTT.

The sample holds a few counts of this clonotype. The chain is built from TRBV19 and TRBJ2-7, with 7 bases fitting TRBD1. The CDR3 contains 18 residues. Trimming took 6 bases from V and 0 from J; bases not matched to a gene: 17. Germline V gene data show CDR1 as LNHDA and CDR2 as SQIVND (reference sequence). CDR3 sequence: CASRPSGQSEGASYEQYF. The CDR3 DNA follows: TGTGCCAGTAGACCTTCGGGACAGAGTGAAGGGGCCTCCTACGAGCAGTACTTC.

A word on this clonotype: A much larger clone is a single base away; this may be a read error. The J gene is TRBJ1-2, the V gene TRBV6-2 or TRBV6-3; TRBD1 might be the D (5 bases). The CDR3 contains 13 residues. Germline CDR1 reads MNHEY; CDR2 reads SVGEGT. Written as DNA, the CDR3 is TGTGCCAGCAGTGATTGGGCAGGGTATGGCTGCACCTTC. Amino acid sequence: CASSDWAGYGCTF.

This clonotype was recorded at least ten times. The chain recombines TRBV6-1 with TRBJ1-2, with unresolved D. Trimming stripped 9 bases from V and 0 bases from J, with 11 bases between. CDR1 and CDR2 from the germline V gene are MNHNS and SASEGT. The CDR3 spans 13 residues. In DNA form, the CDR3 reads TGTGCCAGTCACTACGGGACTAACTATGGCTACACCTTC. Protein: CASHYGTNYGYTF.

The gene calls are TRBV19 and TRBJ1-5; 9 nucleotides match TRBD1. V was clipped by 1 base and J by 7 bases; unmatched bases: 11. Germline V lookup: CDR1 LNHDA, CDR2 SQIVND (reference sequence). This CDR3 spans 17 amino acids. The CDR3 coding sequence is TGTGCCAGTAGTATAGGGGACAGGGTTGGCGGTAACCAGCCCCAGCATTTT. The encoded protein is CASSIGDRVGGNQPQHF.

The chain uses TRBV5-1 and TRBJ2-7; maybe TRBD1 (5 bases). This CDR3 has 15 amino acids. CDR1 and CDR2 from the germline V gene are SGHRS and YFSETQ. Between the trimmed V and J ends, which lost 2 bases and 2 bases, there was a span of 14 bases. CDR3 nucleotide sequence: TGCGCCAGCAGCTTAGACTTTGGCAGGGCCTACGAGCAGTACTTC. It encodes CASSLDFGRAYEQYF.

Points on this clonotype: This may come from a read error, since a much larger clone is one base off. The chain joins TRBV28 to TRBJ1-1; D call uncertain. V was cut by 6 bases and J by 4 bases, with 15 bases left in between. Germline assignment: CDR1 MDHEN and CDR2 SYDVKM. The CDR3 sequence is 14 residues long. The CDR3 nucleotides are TGTGCCAGCAGGGCCGGGGAGGGCGGCACTGAAGCTTTCTTT. It translates to CASRAGEGGTEAFF.

This sequence joins TRBV3-1 and TRBJ2-3; 9 bases align to TRBD2. This CDR3 has 14 residues. J was trimmed by 7 bases and V by 4 bases; bases with no gene match: 6. Germline-derived CDR1 and CDR2 are LGHDT and YNNKEL (reference sequence). Here the CDR3 reads CASSPNLAGHTQYF. In DNA, the CDR3 is TGTGCCAGCAGCCCTAACCTAGCGGGACATACGCAGTATTTT.

The chain couples TRBV4-2 to TRBJ2-4; 9 bases fit TRBD2. The V segment lost 4 bases and the J segment 5 bases; nucleotides outside the gene matches: 3. The germline V gene has CDR1 LGHNA and CDR2 YNFKEQ. The CDR3 length is 14 residues. CDR3 sequence: CASSRGGGENIQYF. The CDR3 coding sequence is TGTGCCAGCAGCCGAGGCGGGGGGGAAAACATTCAGTACTTC.

At least ten counts were recorded for this clonotype. This chain links TRBV29-1 with TRBJ1-2; 9 positions agree with TRBD1. After removal of 6 bases from V and 1 base from J, the junction contained 3 bases not matched to a gene. Germline CDR1 and CDR2: SQVTM and ANQGSEA. This CDR3 region has 13 residues. This chain's CDR3 is CSVTGGINYGYTF. The CDR3 DNA sequence: TGCAGCGTGACAGGGGGTATTAACTATGGCTACACCTTC.

This clonotype was picked up many times. The V gene is TRBV6-1, the J gene TRBJ1-1; 9 bases are a match to TRBD1. The CDR3 extends over 19 amino acids. Germline-derived CDR1 and CDR2 are MNHNS and SASEGT. Losses at the gene ends were 5 bases for V and 11 bases for J; bases not matched to a gene: 27. The CDR3: CASSLNYGQGRPQSILAFF. The CDR3 region has the DNA TGTGCCAGCAGTCTTAACTACGGACAGGGGCGTCCCCAAAGTATACTGGCTTTCTTT.

The V call is TRBV7-3, the J call TRBJ1-1, with a weak D call TRBD1 (5 bases). Looked up from germline, CDR1 is SGHTA and CDR2 is FQGTGA. The CDR3 covers 16 residues. Trimming left V 5 bases short and J 1 base short, with 17 bases between. CDR3 protein: CASSPFPQGTNTEAFF. In DNA form, the CDR3 reads TGTGCCAGCAGCCCATTCCCGCAGGGCACGAACACTGAAGCTTTCTTT.